A selection of T cell receptor beta chains follows, all from one sample in a study of early T cells in non-severe SARS-CoV-2 infection. TCRdb independently ran MiXCR on the 5' RACE reads; one entry per CDR3 protein. The sample includes about 60,000 distinct CDR3 sequences, over 5% seen only once; the top ten take under 8%. Sequenced sample: whole blood. Every receptor here comes from an adult who was a healthcare worker with PCR-confirmed SARS-CoV-2 infection or an uninfected control (not recorded which). The CDR3 runs from the conserved cysteine through the conserved F or W. D genes are given only for firm matches. Clone size is shown for a subset of rows, as once, few, many or a class of expanded clone.

TRBD2,-,TRBJ2-1,TRBV5-6,TGTGCCAGCAGCTTGGTATCGCGCGGGAGGATCGATGAGCAGTTCTTC,CASSLVSRGRIDEQFF
-,many,TRBJ1-2,TRBV12-3/TRBV12-4,TGTGCCAGCAACCCGTACAACGGCTATGGCTACACCTTC,CASNPYNGYGYTF
-,few,TRBJ2-7,TRBV11-1,TGTGCCAGCAGCTTAGTCGCCGGGACCACCTACGAGCAGTACTTC,CASSLVAGTTYEQYF
-,few,TRBJ2-3,TRBV27,TGTGCCAGCAGTTCTGGAGTGGATACGCAGTATTTT,CASSSGVDTQYF
-,many,TRBJ1-6,TRBV5-4,TGTGCCAGCAGCTTGGAGGTCTATTCACCCCTCCACTTT,CASSLEVYSPLHF
TRBD2,many,TRBJ2-3,TRBV7-9,TGTGCCAGCAGCTCGCGGACTAGCGTTAACACAGATACGCAGTATTTT,CASSSRTSVNTDTQYF
TRBD2,many,TRBJ2-1,TRBV5-6,TGTGCCAGCAGCCAGGGACTAGCGGGAGGGATGACCTACAATGAGCAGTTCTTC,CASSQGLAGGMTYNEQFF
-,many,TRBJ1-1,TRBV18,TGTGCCAGCTCCTATGACAGGAGGAACACTGAAGCTTTCTTT,CASSYDRRNTEAFF
-,-,TRBJ1-1,TRBV2,TGTGCCAGCATTGTCGGCACGAAGAACACTGAAGCTTTCTTT,CASIVGTKNTEAFF
TRBD1,many,TRBJ2-1,TRBV20-1,TGCAGTGCTAGACTCCCACTGACAGGGTCCTACAATGAGCAGTTCTTC,CSARLPLTGSYNEQFF
-,many,TRBJ1-1,TRBV6-2/TRBV6-3,TGTGCCAGCAGCCAAACAGGGATCCCGAACACTGAAGCTTTCTTT,CASSQTGIPNTEAFF
TRBD1,many,TRBJ2-7,TRBV27,TGTGCCAGCAGTTTAGGACAGGGGGGAATCTACGAGCAGTACTTC,CASSLGQGGIYEQYF
-,few,TRBJ2-7,TRBV18,TGTGCCAGCTCACGTTCCTGGGGGGACGAGCAGTACTTC,CASSRSWGDEQYF
-,-,TRBJ2-2,TRBV7-3,TGTGCCAGCAGCGTCGACACCGGGGAGCTGTTTTTT,CASSVDTGELFF
-,many,TRBJ2-3,TRBV4-1,TGCGCCAGCAGCCAAGGGGGACGGGGAGCTAGCACAGATACGCAGTATTTT,CASSQGGRGASTDTQYF
-,many,TRBJ1-5,TRBV6-4,TGTGCCAGCAGTGAGACCGGGACAACCAGTCAGCCCCAGCATTTT,CASSETGTTSQPQHF
-,many,TRBJ1-5,TRBV15,TGTGCCACCAGCCCCCTGGGGGATCAGCCCCAGCATTTT,CATSPLGDQPQHF
-,few,TRBJ1-5,TRBV20-1,TGCAGTGCTAGGAGCAGGGAGAATCAGCCCCAGCATTTT,CSARSRENQPQHF
-,many,TRBJ2-2,TRBV24-1,TGTGCCACCAGTGATTTAACCGATACGGGAGTTGCGCTGTTTTTT,CATSDLTDTGVALFF
-,few,TRBJ1-6,TRBV12-3/TRBV12-4,TGTGCCAGCAGCCCCGACCATTCACCCCTCCACTTT,CASSPDHSPLHF
-,many,TRBJ1-1,TRBV7-2,TGTGCCAGCAGCTTAGGGGGGTCAGGGTGGTCTGAAGCTTTCTTT,CASSLGGSGWSEAFF
TRBD1,many,TRBJ2-1,TRBV5-1,TGCGCCAGCAGCACCGGACAGGGCCCGAATGAGCAGTTCTTC,CASSTGQGPNEQFF
-,many,TRBJ1-1,TRBV7-2,TGTGCCAGCAGCTTAGGTCTCTCATCGGCAGCTTTCTTT,CASSLGLSSAAFF
-,few,TRBJ2-7,TRBV28,TGTGCCAGCAGTGCCCGGAACTACGAGCAGTACTTC,CASSARNYEQYF
-,many,TRBJ2-3,TRBV11-2,TGTGCCAGCAGCTTAGAGGGTCTAGCAACGGATACGCAGTATTTT,CASSLEGLATDTQYF
-,few,TRBJ2-5,TRBV7-2,TGTGCCAGCAGCTTTCAGCCTGGACGCGAGACCCAGTACTTC,CASSFQPGRETQYF
TRBD1,few,TRBJ2-5,TRBV7-8,TGTGCCAGCAGCTTAGGAGGGACAGCGGAGACCCAGTACTTC,CASSLGGTAETQYF
-,many,TRBJ2-1,TRBV11-3,TGTGCCAGCAGCTTGGGGGACTCCTACAATGAGCAGTTCTTC,CASSLGDSYNEQFF
TRBD2,many,TRBJ2-7,TRBV19,TGTGCCAGTAGTATCTCGCGGGGGAGCTCCTACGAGCAGTACTTC,CASSISRGSSYEQYF
-,many,TRBJ2-1,TRBV12-3/TRBV12-4,TGTGCCAGCAGTCCAGGGGGGAGGAATGAGCAGTTCTTC,CASSPGGRNEQFF
-,once,TRBJ1-2,TRBV6-5,TGTGCCAGCAGTTATCACGATGGAGGGAACTATGGCTACACCTTC,CASSYHDGGNYGYTF
TRBD2,-,TRBJ2-3,TRBV6-1,TGTGCCAGCAGTTCCCGGACTAGCGCCCGCACAGATACGCAGTATTTT,CASSSRTSARTDTQYF